Presented here are 24 T cell receptor beta chains from one specimen sequenced in a study of CD8+CD57+ T cells in acquired aplastic anemia. It was genomic DNA that served as the template for profiling TCR beta VDJ and CDR3. TCRdb called the reads again in MiXCR, with one record for every CDR3 protein. This table has about 160,000 distinct CDR3 sequences, roughly 48% appearing once. The specimen was sorted CD4+, CD8+, or CD8+CD57+ T cells (not recorded which) from PBMCs. The receptors were gathered from a human donor in good health.

This clonotype appeared a few times. This chain connects TRBV6-1 to TRBJ2-7, with a possible D match to TRBD1 (6 bases). This CDR3 comprises 16 residues. Trimming shortened V by 7 bases and J by 0 bases, and 19 bases separated the two germline ends. CDR1 and CDR2 from the germline V gene are MNHNS and SASEGT. The CDR3 DNA is TGTGCCAGCAATATACAGGGTATAGGGCCCTCCTACGAGCAGTACTTC. It translates to CASNIQGIGPSYEQYF.

The chain links TRBV25-1 to TRBJ2-3; the D gene could be TRBD1 or TRBD2 (5 bases each). The CDR3 sequence is 14 residues long. Trimming removed 6 bases from V and 4 bases from J, with 14 bases in between. The germline gives CDR1 MGHDK, CDR2 SYGVNS. In nucleotides, the CDR3 is TGTGCCAGCAGCGACCTAGGGACCTCAGATACGCAGTATTTT. It encodes CASSDLGTSDTQYF.

The chain employs TRBV30 and TRBJ1-1; a weak D match, TRBD1 (5 bases). The CDR3 consists of 12 residues. Germline CDR1 and CDR2: GTSNPN and SVGIG (reference sequence). The V gene lost 5 bases and the J gene lost 3 bases, with 10 bases spanning the gap. The CDR3 spells CAWGGQHTEAFF. CDR3 coding DNA: TGTGCCTGGGGGGGTCAACACACTGAAGCTTTCTTT.

The rearrangement links TRBV24-1 to TRBJ1-2; D is uncertain. Germline CDR1 and CDR2: KGHDR and SFDVKD. The length of the CDR3 is 15 residues. V was pared by 4 bases and J by 3 bases, with 14 bases between. The CDR3: CATSDAHTAYYGYTF. DNA for the CDR3: TGTGCCACCAGTGACGCTCACACCGCCTACTATGGCTACACCTTC.

This clonotype was found once. V usage is TRBV7-2 and J usage is TRBJ1-4, with D maybe TRBD1 (6 bases). The CDR3 extends over 15 amino acids. Trimming removed 2 bases at V and 2 bases at J, with 9 bases between. Germline values: CDR1 SGHTA, CDR2 FQGNSA. CDR3 bases: TGTGCCAGCAGCTTATACGGGGGCACTAATGAAAAACTGTTTTTT. Translation: CASSLYGGTNEKLFF.

The chain combines TRBV30 with TRBJ2-3; the D is unclear. Germline CDR1 reads GTSNPN; CDR2 reads SVGIG (reference sequence). V was clipped by 2 bases and J by 0 bases, with 6 bases between them. The CDR3 consists of 13 residues. CDR3: CAWSLLSTDTQYF. The CDR3 coding sequence is TGTGCCTGGAGTTTGCTTAGCACAGATACGCAGTATTTT.

This chain joins TRBV4-3 and TRBJ1-6; D call uncertain. V was cut by 5 bases and J by 7 bases, with 15 bases left in between. This CDR3 has 15 residues. Germline loops: CDR1 LGHNA, CDR2 YSLEER. CDR3 amino acids: CASSNLALTNSPLHF. The CDR3 nucleotides are TGCGCCAGCAGCAACTTGGCCCTTACGAATTCACCCCTCCACTTT.

For this clonotype: It is likely a read error, because the conserved phenylalanine at the end of the CDR3 is missing. It is unclear where the CDR3 begins or ends on the DNA, so no DNA is shown, and the CDR3 is as TCRdb lists it. This chain joins TRBV24-1 and TRBJ1-3; the D call in the table, TRBD1, was not verified against the DNA. CDR1 and CDR2 (germline): KGHDR, SFDVKD. Both ends counted, the CDR3 spans 11 residues. The CDR3 is CATSDPAGTDQ.

The chain employs TRBV19 and TRBJ2-1, with unresolved D. The CDR3 runs to 13 residues. Looked up from germline, CDR1 is LNHDA and CDR2 is SQIVND (reference sequence). V lost 3 bases and J 10 bases, leaving 13 bases between the germline ends. The CDR3: CASSIGYPSEQFF. The CDR3 bases are TGTGCCAGTAGTATTGGGTATCCCAGCGAGCAGTTCTTC.

This clonotype occurred a few times. The chain has TRBV7-9 and TRBJ1-5; D is ambiguous. CDR1 is SEHNR, CDR2 FQNEAQ, per germline (reference sequence). The CDR3 is 13 residues long. V gave up 1 base and J gave up 6 bases, with 7 bases separating them. In DNA form, the CDR3 reads TGTGCCAGCAGCTTAGAAGGATCTCAGCCCCAGCATTTT. Translated, it gives CASSLEGSQPQHF.

A few counts support this clonotype. This chain connects TRBV7-2 to TRBJ2-7; D is unresolved. Germline V lookup: CDR1 SGHTA, CDR2 FQGNSA. The CDR3 has 13 amino acids. V was clipped by 5 bases and J by 1 base, with 9 bases between them. The chain's CDR3 is CASSLGPSYEQYF. CDR3 sequence (DNA): TGTGCCAGCAGCCTTGGACCGTCCTACGAGCAGTACTTC.

The chain combines TRBV13 with TRBJ2-1, with TRBD1 identical over 11 bases. The V and J ends lost 1 base and 3 bases, in that order; junction bases with no gene match: 2. The CDR3 is 16 residues long. Germline V lookup: CDR1 PRHDT, CDR2 FYEKMQ (reference sequence). The CDR3 is CASSLEGTGGYNEQFF. Written as DNA, the CDR3 is TGTGCCAGCAGCTTAGAAGGGACAGGGGGCTACAATGAGCAGTTCTTC.

The chain recombines TRBV6-2 or TRBV6-3 with TRBJ2-2, with 7 positions matching TRBD2. Germline V lookup: CDR1 MNHEY, CDR2 SVGEGT. The CDR3 spans 18 residues. The V and J ends lost 2 bases and 1 base, in that order; junction bases with no gene match: 10. The DNA for the CDR3 is TGTGCCAGCAGTTACCCCCCGGGCAGCGGGAAGAACACCGGGGAGCTGTTTTTT. Its translation: CASSYPPGSGKNTGELFF.

The genes are TRBV4-2 and TRBJ2-4, with 9 bases fitting TRBD1. The V gene end was trimmed by 3 bases and the J gene end by 1 base; junction bases not matched to a gene: 10. Germline CDR1 reads LGHNA; CDR2 reads YNFKEQ. The CDR3 extends over 18 amino acids. CDR3 nucleotide sequence: TGTGCCAGCAGCCACGACAGGGGGTGGCTTGTGGCCAAAAACATTCAGTACTTC. It codes for CASSHDRGWLVAKNIQYF.

About this clonotype: One end of the junction is discordant with germline, which a read error may explain. The chain recombines TRBV7-7 with TRBJ2-2; TRBD1 might be the D (5 bases). The germline gives CDR1 SSHAT, CDR2 FNYEAQ (reference sequence). The length of the CDR3 is 16 residues. The CDR3 DNA sequence: TGTGCTAGCAGCTTAGCTCCCAGGGCAAACACCGGGGAGCTGTTTTTT. Protein: CASSLAPRANTGELFF.

In its sample, this clonotype was seen many times. The chain uses TRBV7-8 and TRBJ2-1; weak D call: TRBD2 (6 bases). The CDR3 is 15 residues long. The germline V and J ends were trimmed by 3 bases and 3 bases, with 12 bases remaining between them. Germline V gives CDR1 SGHVS, CDR2 FQNEAQ. Written as DNA, the CDR3 is TGTGCCAGCAGCTTGGCTGGACTACACTACAATGAGCAGTTCTTC. Its protein product is CASSLAGLHYNEQFF.

J is TRBJ1-5 and V is TRBV12-5, with D possibly matching TRBD1 (5 bases). V lost 0 bases and J lost 4, with 16 bases in between. The CDR3 contains 17 residues. Per germline, CDR1 LGHNT and CDR2 FRNRAP. The CDR3 DNA reads TGTGCTAGTGGTTTGGTACAGAACAGGTTCCTTAATCAGCCCCAGCATTTT. It specifies CASGLVQNRFLNQPQHF.

To note about this clonotype: Germline and junction disagree at one end, which may indicate a read error. The rearrangement uses TRBV10-2 and TRBJ2-5, with a tentative D call TRBD2 (5 bases). The length of the CDR3 is 13 residues. The germline gives CDR1 WSHSY, CDR2 SAAADI. The CDR3 DNA sequence: TGCGCCAGCACTGAGGGCGTCCAAGAGACCCAGTACTTC. Protein sequence: CASTEGVQETQYF.

This clonotype was found a few times. V gene TRBV11-2 combines with J gene TRBJ1-1; perhaps TRBD1 as D (5 bases). Germline V CDR1 and CDR2: SGHAT, FQNNGV. V dropped 6 bases and J dropped 2 bases, with 16 bases sitting between them. The CDR3 covers 15 residues. The CDR3 coding sequence is TGTGCCAGCAGGACTATGACAGACATTAACACTGAAGCTTTCTTT. Its translation: CASRTMTDINTEAFF.

At least ten counts were recorded for this clonotype. The chain carries TRBV7-3 and TRBJ2-2, with TRBD1 identical over 7 bases. Germline CDR1 SGHTA, CDR2 FQGTGA. CDR3 length: 15 amino acids. Losses at the gene ends were 5 bases for V and 7 bases for J; bases not matched to a gene: 10. In nucleotides, the CDR3 is TGTGCCAGCAGCCTAAGGTCACAGGGGAACGGGGAGCTGTTTTTT. Encoded protein: CASSLRSQGNGELFF.

There are a few counts of this clonotype. The chain couples TRBV20-1 to TRBJ2-7, with D possibly TRBD2 on 5 matching bases. Germline values: CDR1 DFQATT, CDR2 SNEGSKA (reference sequence). The V end lost 3 bases, the J end lost 2 bases, and 11 bases lay between the germline ends. The CDR3 has 13 residues. The CDR3: CSASDPGTYEQYF. The CDR3 region has the DNA TGCAGTGCTAGTGACCCGGGGACCTACGAGCAGTACTTC.

This clonotype was seen at least ten times. The rearrangement links TRBV19 to TRBJ2-5; perhaps D is TRBD1 or TRBD2 (6 bases each). There are 14 residues in the CDR3. The germline V and J ends were trimmed by 1 base and 4 bases, with 10 bases remaining between them. Germline values: CDR1 LNHDA, CDR2 SQIVND (reference sequence). In nucleotides, the CDR3 is TGTGCCAGTAGTATAGGGGGGGCCGGAGAGACCCAGTACTTC. Encoded protein: CASSIGGAGETQYF. Drawing the rest from reference TRBV19 and TRBJ2-5, the complete variable domain is DGGITQSPKYLFRKEGQNVTLSCEQNLNHDAMYWYRQDPGQGLRLIYYSQIVNDFQKGDIAEGYSVSREKKESFPLTVTSAQKNPTAFYLCASSIGGAGETQYFGPGTRLLVL.

This sequence joins TRBV7-3 and TRBJ2-2; no definite D call. With 6 bases removed from V and 7 bases from J, the gap between germline ends came to 3 bases. Germline V gene data show CDR1 as SGHTA and CDR2 as FQGTGA. The CDR3 covers 10 residues. In DNA form, the CDR3 reads TGTGCCAGCAGTCGCGGGGAGCTGTTTTTT. Encoded protein: CASSRGELFF.

Many counts were recorded for this clonotype. This rearrangement joins TRBV9 to TRBJ1-2, with a possible D match to TRBD1 (6 bases). The CDR3 length is 14 residues. CDR1 and CDR2 (germline): SGDLS, YYNGEE. V was pared by 0 bases and J by 4 bases, with 10 bases between. CDR3 in DNA: TGTGCCAGCAGCGTAGCGGGGGGCCCCTATGGCTACACCTTC. This codes for CASSVAGGPYGYTF.